These T cell receptor beta chains were read from a single sample in a study of cytomegalovirus exposure and HLA in healthy donors. The data were produced by immunoSEQ multiplex PCR, yet TCRdb's version contains in-frame clones alone and is incomplete. The data hold about 130,000 clones, with around three quarters observed a single time. The sample was PBMCs. Source of these receptors: a woman in her sixties in good health and CMV-seropositive. Both conserved end residues are part of each CDR3. The D gene is left open where the match is weak. Some rows mark clone size as missing; the rest say once, few, many or name a class of expanded clone.

few | TRBJ1-2 | TRBV6-5 | . | CASRSPWATVGYTF | TGTGCCAGCAGATCTCCGTGGGCTACTGTCGGCTACACCTTC
. | TRBJ1-2 | TRBV5-1 | TRBD1 | CASSWDSSNYGYTF | TGCGCCAGCAGCTGGGACAGCTCTAACTATGGCTACACCTTC
. | TRBJ2-7 | TRBV7-8 | . | CASSLHRGISSSREQYF | TGTGCCAGCAGCTTACATCGGGGGATCTCGTCTTCACGCGAGCAGTACTTC
. | TRBJ2-1 | TRBV11-3 | . | CASSLDYGAAGLNNEQFF | TGTGCCAGCAGCTTAGATTACGGTGCAGCGGGTCTAAACAATGAGCAGTTCTTC
few | TRBJ1-2 | TRBV6-5 | . | CASSYSGTIYGYTF | TGTGCCAGCAGTTACTCTGGGACAATCTATGGCTACACCTTC
. | TRBJ1-1 | TRBV11-2 | . | CASTIRPGQGLNTEAFF | TGTGCCAGCACCATTCGTCCGGGGCAGGGACTAAACACTGAAGCTTTCTTT
. | TRBJ1-2 | TRBV10-3 | . | CAISETINYGYTF | TGTGCCATCAGTGAGACTATAAACTATGGCTACACCTTC
. | TRBJ2-1 | TRBV28 | . | CASSLLGGGFSDDEQFF | TGTGCCAGCAGTTTATTGGGGGGGGGCTTCAGTGATGATGAGCAGTTCTTC
. | TRBJ2-1 | TRBV30 | TRBD2 | CAWSEGLAGVNEQFF | TGTGCCTGGAGTGAGGGACTAGCGGGAGTCAATGAGCAGTTCTTC
. | TRBJ2-3 | TRBV18 | . | CASSPQRGYSTDTQYF | TGTGCCAGCTCACCACAAAGGGGATACAGCACAGATACGCAGTATTTT
. | TRBJ1-3 | TRBV30 | . | CAWSARGQHGNTIYF | TGTGCCTGGAGCGCGCGGGGGCAGCATGGAAACACCATATATTTT
. | TRBJ1-3 | TRBV5-1 | . | CASSPEGGLTGNTIYF | TGCGCCAGCAGCCCCGAGGGAGGGTTGACCGGAAACACCATATATTTT
. | TRBJ2-3 | TRBV7-2 | TRBD2 | CASSLGGGAVTDTQYF | TGTGCCAGCAGCTTAGGGGGGGGAGCAGTCACAGATACGCAGTATTTT
. | TRBJ2-3 | TRBV2 | . | CASSVGRAGTDTQYF | TGTGCCAGCAGTGTAGGGCGGGCCGGCACAGATACGCAGTATTTT
once | TRBJ2-4 | TRBV29-1 | . | CSVEDLPDSGVGVNIQYF | TGCAGCGTTGAGGACCTCCCCGATTCAGGGGTGGGGGTAAACATTCAGTACTTC
few | TRBJ2-3 | TRBV30 | . | CAWSVGTLSTDTQYF | TGTGCCTGGAGTGTGGGCACCTTGAGCACAGATACGCAGTATTTT
. | TRBJ2-7 | TRBV29-1 | . | CSAGGSEQYF | TGCAGCGCCGGAGGGTCCGAGCAGTACTTC
few | TRBJ1-5 | TRBV18 | TRBD1 | CASSPGGQGAAQPQHF | TGTGCCAGCTCACCCGGAGGACAGGGGGCAGCGCAGCCCCAGCATTTT
. | TRBJ2-1 | TRBV4-3 | TRBD2 | CASSPRDVWDYTNNEQFF | TGCGCCAGCAGCCCCCGGGACGTTTGGGACTACACGAACAATGAGCAGTTCTTC
medium-sized | TRBJ1-4 | TRBV7-9 | . | CASSLPATDKNEKLFF | TGTGCCAGCAGCCTCCCGGCGACAGATAAAAATGAAAAACTGTTTTTT